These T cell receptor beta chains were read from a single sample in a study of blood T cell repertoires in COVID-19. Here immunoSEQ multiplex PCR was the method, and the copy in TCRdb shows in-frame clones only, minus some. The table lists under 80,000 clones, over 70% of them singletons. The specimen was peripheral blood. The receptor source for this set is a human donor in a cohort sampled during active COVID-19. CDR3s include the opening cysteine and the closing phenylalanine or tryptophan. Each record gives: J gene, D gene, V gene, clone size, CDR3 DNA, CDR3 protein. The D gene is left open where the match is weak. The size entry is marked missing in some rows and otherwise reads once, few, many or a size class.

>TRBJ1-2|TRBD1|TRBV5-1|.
TGCGCCAGCAGCTCGACAGGGCAATATGGCTACACCTTC
CASSSTGQYGYTF
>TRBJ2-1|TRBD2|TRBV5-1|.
TGCGCCAGCAGCTTGGACGGGAGGGGCAACAATGAGCAGTTCTTC
CASSLDGRGNNEQFF
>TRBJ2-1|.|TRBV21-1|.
TGTGCCAGCAGCAAAGTGGGACTGAAGACTCTCACCCGCTCCTACAATGAGCAGTTCTTC
CASSKVGLKTLTRSYNEQFF
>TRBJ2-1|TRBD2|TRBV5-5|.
TGTGCCAGCAGCCCTGGACTAGCGGGAGCCGTTGAGCAGTTCTTC
CASSPGLAGAVEQFF
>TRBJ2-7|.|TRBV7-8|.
TGTGCCAGCAGCGGGGGGACAGACCCCTACGAGCAGTACTTC
CASSGGTDPYEQYF
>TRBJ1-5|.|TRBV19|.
TGTGCCAGTACCCCCGGCGGAGGAAGGGGCAATCAGCCCCAGCATTTT
CASTPGGGRGNQPQHF
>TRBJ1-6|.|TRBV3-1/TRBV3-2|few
TGTGCCAGCAGGGGCAAGGGGCAGGGGTTGTCCTATAATTCACCCCTCCACTTT
CASRGKGQGLSYNSPLHF
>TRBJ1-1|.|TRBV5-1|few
TGCGCCAGCAGCCCCCTATCGAGCGGACCCCCCATAGAAGCTTTCTTT
CASSPLSSGPPIEAFF
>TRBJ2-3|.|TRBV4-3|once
TGCGCCAGCAGTAAAACAGATACGCAGTATTTT
CASSKTDTQYF
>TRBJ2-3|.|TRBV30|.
TGTGCCTGGAGCCCCGAAAAGCGGCAGTATTTT
CAWSPEKRQYF
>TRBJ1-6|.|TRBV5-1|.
TGCGCCAGCAGCTTGGCCCAGGGGCCCGATTCACCCCTCCACTTT
CASSLAQGPDSPLHF
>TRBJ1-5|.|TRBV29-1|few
TGCAGCGTCGCTACAGGAAATCAGCCCCAGCATTTT
CSVATGNQPQHF
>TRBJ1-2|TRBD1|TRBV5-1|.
TGCGCCAGCAGCCCCTCGGACAGGATAAATGGCTACACCTTC
CASSPSDRINGYTF
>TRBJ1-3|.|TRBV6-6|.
TGTGCCAGCAGTGTTCAGGGGTTCTCTGGAAACACCATATATTTT
CASSVQGFSGNTIYF
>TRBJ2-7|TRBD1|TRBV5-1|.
TGCGCCAGCAGCTTGGGAGGATGGACAGGGGTACGCGAGCAGTACTTC
CASSLGGWTGVREQYF
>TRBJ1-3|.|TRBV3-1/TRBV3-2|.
TGTGCCAGCAGCCCCTCCCTAGGGGCCTCTGGAAACACCATATATTTT
CASSPSLGASGNTIYF
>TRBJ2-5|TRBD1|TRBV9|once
TGTGCCAGCAGCTTCCGGGACAGGGCGTACCAAGAGACCCAGTACTTC
CASSFRDRAYQETQYF
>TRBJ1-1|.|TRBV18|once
TGTGCCAGCTCACCTACAGGAGTTAACACTGAAGCTTTCTTT
CASSPTGVNTEAFF
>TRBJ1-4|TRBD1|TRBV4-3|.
TGCGCCAGCAGCCAAGGTGACAGGGTCGGCGAAAAACTGTTTTTT
CASSQGDRVGEKLFF
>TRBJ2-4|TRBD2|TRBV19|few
TGTGCAAGAGAAAGACTAGCGGGACGTCTAGCCAAAAACATTCAGTACTTC
CARERLAGRLAKNIQYF
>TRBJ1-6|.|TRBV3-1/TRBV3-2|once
TGTGCCAGCAGCCCAACACCGGGACTCTCGAATTCACCCCTCCACTTT
CASSPTPGLSNSPLHF
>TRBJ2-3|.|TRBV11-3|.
TGTGCCAGCAGCCCCCACGGAGATACGCAGTATTTT
CASSPHGDTQYF
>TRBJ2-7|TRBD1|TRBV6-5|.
TGTGCCAGCAGCCCAAACGGACAGGGTGTCTACGAGCAGTACTTC
CASSPNGQGVYEQYF
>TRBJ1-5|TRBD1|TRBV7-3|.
TGTGCCAGCAACCAACGGGGACAGCGTCGGCCCCAGCATTTT
CASNQRGQRRPQHF
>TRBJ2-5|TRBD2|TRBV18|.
TGTGCCAGCTCTCCCAGCGGGAGGGCGGAGACCCAGTACTTC
CASSPSGRAETQYF
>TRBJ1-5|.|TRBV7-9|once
TGTGCCAGCAGCTTAGGGGGGGTCCAGCCCCAGCATTTT
CASSLGGVQPQHF
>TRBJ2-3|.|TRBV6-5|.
TGTGCCAGCCGGAGGGGAGGCCCAGATACGCAGTATTTT
CASRRGGPDTQYF
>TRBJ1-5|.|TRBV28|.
TGTGCCAGCGTCAGGGATCTCAGCAATCAGCCCCAGCATTTT
CASVRDLSNQPQHF
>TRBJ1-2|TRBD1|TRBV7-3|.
TGTGCCAGCAGCCTCGGGACAGGGGAAAGTGGCTACACCTTC
CASSLGTGESGYTF
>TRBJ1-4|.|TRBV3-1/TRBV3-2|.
TGTGCCAGCAGCCAAGGAGGGGAAAAACTGTTTTTT
CASSQGGEKLFF
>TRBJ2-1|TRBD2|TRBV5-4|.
TGTGCCAGCAGCTCGGGACTAGCGCTCTACAATGAGCAGTTCTTC
CASSSGLALYNEQFF
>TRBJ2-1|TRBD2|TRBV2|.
TGTGCCAGCAGTGGGACTAGCGGGAGACCCTTGGCGTTCTTC
CASSGTSGRPLAFF
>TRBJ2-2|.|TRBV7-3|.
TGTGCCAGCAGCCCCTACGGCGGGATGGACACCGGGGAGCTGTTTTTT
CASSPYGGMDTGELFF
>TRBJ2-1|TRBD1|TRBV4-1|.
TGCGCCAGCAGCCATAAGGACAGGGAGCCCGGTGAGCAGTTCTTC
CASSHKDREPGEQFF
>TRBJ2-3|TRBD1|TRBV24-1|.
TGTGCCACCAGTGATTACGGACAGGGTAGGGGCACAGATACGCAGTATTTT
CATSDYGQGRGTDTQYF
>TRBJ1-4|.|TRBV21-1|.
TGTGCCAGCAGCAACCCCGGGACAGGGACTGAAAAACTGTTTTTT
CASSNPGTGTEKLFF
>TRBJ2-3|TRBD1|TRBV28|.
TGTGCCAGCAGGGAAACAGGGGGGTATTGGACAGATACGCAGTATTTT
CASRETGGYWTDTQYF
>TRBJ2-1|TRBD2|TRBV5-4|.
TGTGCCAGCAGCTGGGGACTAGCGGGAGCGGGCAATGAGCAGTTCTTC
CASSWGLAGAGNEQFF
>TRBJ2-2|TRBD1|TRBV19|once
TGTGCCAGTATAACAACAGGGGGCTCCGGGGAGCTGTTTTTT
CASITTGGSGELFF